The rows below give T cell receptor beta chains drawn from one sample of a study of OX40 agonist ivuxolimab in advanced cancers. Only in-frame clones appear in the TCRdb table, and some are missing; sequencing was by immunoSEQ multiplex PCR. The sample holds over 65,000 clones, 85% to 95% seen once. The sample consisted of CD4+ or CD8+ T cells sorted from blood, taken in a trial of the OX40 agonist ivuxolimab. Source of these receptors: an adult with an advanced solid tumor such as melanoma, head and neck, liver or kidney cancer. The CDR3 runs from the conserved cysteine through the conserved F or W. D genes are given only for firm matches. The size field is filled for only some rows; it gives once, few, many or a size class.

V gene	J gene	D gene	clone size	CDR3 protein	CDR3 DNA
TRBV18	TRBJ2-1	.	.	CASSPMSGLVLSNEQFF	TGTGCCAGCTCACCGATGTCCGGGTTAGTGCTCTCCAATGAGCAGTTCTTC
TRBV5-4	TRBJ2-7	TRBD1	.	CASQGDRVYEQYF	TGTGCCAGCCAAGGGGACAGGGTATACGAGCAGTACTTC
TRBV19	TRBJ1-1	.	.	CASRGGGTEAFF	TGTGCCAGTAGGGGAGGGGGGACAGAAGCTTTCTTT
TRBV9	TRBJ2-5	TRBD2	.	CASSVGTSGGAIRETQYF	TGTGCCAGCAGCGTAGGGACTAGCGGGGGGGCGATTCGAGAGACCCAGTACTTC
TRBV2	TRBJ1-2	.	.	CASRELLSPVYGYTF	TGTGCCAGCAGAGAACTTCTCTCTCCCGTCTATGGCTACACCTTC
TRBV6-5	TRBJ1-2	.	.	CASSYSNYGYTF	TGTGCCAGCAGTTACTCGAACTATGGCTACACCTTC
TRBV4-1	TRBJ2-7	.	.	CASSQLGEGSYEQYF	TGCGCCAGCAGCCAGCTGGGCGAGGGCTCCTACGAGCAGTACTTC
TRBV7-6	TRBJ1-1	TRBD1	once	CASSPGTDTEAFF	TGTGCCAGCAGCCCCGGGACAGACACTGAAGCTTTCTTT
TRBV6-4	TRBJ1-1	TRBD1	once	CASSTGVGNTEAFF	TGTGCCAGCAGCACAGGGGTAGGGAACACTGAAGCTTTCTTT
TRBV6-5	TRBJ1-1	.	.	CASSYSSGEVATEAFF	TGTGCCAGCAGTTACTCGTCGGGGGAGGTGGCCACTGAAGCTTTCTTT
TRBV19	TRBJ2-7	.	.	CASSPGQSYEQYF	TGTGCCAGTAGTCCAGGGCAATCCTACGAGCAGTACTTC
TRBV11-2	TRBJ1-1	.	.	CASSLGTGNTEAFF	TGTGCCAGCAGCTTAGGGACCGGGAACACTGAAGCTTTCTTT
TRBV11-3	TRBJ2-7	.	.	CASSFGQTYEQYF	TGTGCCAGCAGCTTTGGGCAAACCTACGAGCAGTACTTC
TRBV5-4	TRBJ1-1	.	.	CASSPGSTEAFF	TGTGCCAGCAGCCCGGGATCCACTGAAGCTTTCTTT
TRBV15	TRBJ1-1	.	.	CATSSNTGHSSHLDNAFF	TGTGCCACCAGCAGCAACACAGGGCATTCGAGTCACTTAGATAATGCTTTCTTT
TRBV6-1	TRBJ1-3	.	.	CASSEDGVTFGNTIYF	TGTGCCAGCAGTGAAGATGGTGTAACGTTTGGAAACACCATATATTTT
TRBV5-1	TRBJ2-5	TRBD1	.	CASSSGGQGLALLKTQYF	TGCGCCAGCAGCTCGGGGGGACAGGGCCTAGCCTTGTTAAAGACCCAGTACTTC
TRBV14	TRBJ1-1	.	.	CASSPGGYTEAFF	TGTGCCAGCAGCCCTGGAGGGTATACTGAAGCTTTCTTT
TRBV14	TRBJ2-5	.	.	CASSQDGIWYKETQYF	TGTGCCAGCAGCCAAGACGGGATCTGGTACAAGGAGACCCAGTACTTC
TRBV4-1	TRBJ1-2	.	.	CASSLDRAGQGYGYTF	TGCGCCAGCAGCCTTGATCGGGCGGGTCAAGGCTATGGCTACACCTTC
TRBV5-1	TRBJ2-1	.	.	CASQGGYNEQFF	TGCGCCAGTCAGGGGGGATACAATGAGCAGTTCTTC
TRBV11-2	TRBJ2-7	.	.	CASSLWIAGEQYF	TGTGCCAGCAGCTTATGGATTGCAGGGGAGCAGTACTTC
TRBV14	TRBJ2-7	.	.	CASSQGHEQYF	TGTGCCAGCAGCCAGGGGCACGAGCAGTACTTC
TRBV7-9	TRBJ1-1	TRBD1	.	CASRGQQDTEAFF	TGTGCCAGCAGGGGACAGCAGGACACTGAAGCTTTCTTT